Each of the 26 T cell receptor beta chains below was sequenced from the same sample in a study of T-cell memory formation after mild COVID-19. TCRdb itself ran the 5' RACE reads through MiXCR, one entry per CDR3 protein. The profile shows a few hundred thousand distinct CDR3 sequences, approximately 14% of them singletons. Sample: PBMCs or a T cell subset sorted from them (not recorded which). Receptor source: a man aged 18 to 30 who had mild COVID-19 (a few samples of this study predate the infection). Cell type and time point are not known.

J is TRBJ2-5 and V is TRBV6-2 or TRBV6-3; no reliable D call. Per the germline V gene, CDR1 is MNHEY and CDR2 is SVGEGT. V lost 4 bases, J lost 5 bases, and 11 bases lay in between. The CDR3 totals 13 residues. The chain's CDR3 is CASSSRRLETQYF. The CDR3 DNA reads as TGTGCCAGCAGTTCTCGGAGACTCGAGACCCAGTACTTC.

The rearrangement joins TRBV20-1 to TRBJ2-1, with 7 nucleotides matching TRBD2. Germline-derived CDR1 and CDR2 are DFQATT and SNEGSKA (reference sequence). The CDR3 runs 15 residues. The junction had 5 bases not matched to a gene; V was cut back by 0 bases and J by 3 bases. The CDR3 loop reads CSARDPAGNYNEQFF. The DNA of the CDR3 is TGCAGTGCTAGAGATCCAGCGGGGAACTACAATGAGCAGTTCTTC.

The chain is built from TRBV29-1 and TRBJ2-7, with D tentatively TRBD1 or TRBD2 (6 bases each). V shed 6 bases and J shed 0 bases, with 15 bases lying between them. The CDR3 is made up of 14 amino acids. Germline V gives CDR1 SQVTM, CDR2 ANQGSEA. The CDR3 DNA sequence: TGCAGCGTAGAAAAGGGGGGCGCCTCCTACGAGCAGTACTTC. Translating it yields CSVEKGGASYEQYF.

This chain uses TRBV7-3 with TRBJ2-1, with 7 bases that match TRBD2. Looked up from germline, CDR1 is SGHTA and CDR2 is FQGTGA. The CDR3 consists of 17 residues. V gave up 0 bases and J gave up 2 bases; unmatched junction bases: 7. The CDR3 protein is CASSLTPASGTYNEQFF. As DNA, the CDR3 is TGTGCCAGCAGCTTAACCCCTGCGAGCGGGACCTACAATGAGCAGTTCTTC.

This clonotype showed up just a few times. The chain couples TRBV7-9 to TRBJ2-7, with a tentative D call TRBD1 (5 bases). Germline V CDR1 and CDR2: SEHNR, FQNEAQ (reference sequence). Deletions cut 5 bases from V and 1 base from J, with 18 bases between. The CDR3 sequence is 16 residues long. CDR3 residues: CASSPQGRVTSYEQYF. CDR3 coding DNA: TGTGCCAGCAGCCCCCAAGGCAGGGTGACGTCCTACGAGCAGTACTTC.

This chain joins TRBV4-3 and TRBJ1-6; D gene uncertain. The CDR3 runs 16 residues. CDR1 LGHNA and CDR2 YSLEER come from the germline V gene. Trimming cost V 1 base and J 7 bases, with 14 bases left between them. The CDR3 sequence is CASSQGGGLLNSPLHF. The CDR3 DNA reads TGCGCCAGCAGCCAAGGTGGCGGTTTGTTGAATTCACCCCTCCACTTT.

V usage is TRBV18 and J usage is TRBJ2-6; no clear D. The length of the CDR3 is 16 residues. The ends were cut back, 3 bases at V and 0 bases at J, with 9 bases in the middle. The germline CDR1 and CDR2 sequences are KGHSH and LQKENI. As DNA, the CDR3 is TGTGCCAGCTCACCCCGGGCCTCCTCTGGGGCCAACGTCCTGACTTTC. Translating gives CASSPRASSGANVLTF.

A few counts support this clonotype. The CDR3 region is CATPRGDSVGGYTF. Here the CDR3 DNA reads TGTGCCACCCCACGGGGGGATTCGGTGGGCGGCTACACCTTC. The rearrangement links TRBV12-3 or TRBV12-4 to TRBJ1-2, with D possibly being TRBD1 (5 bases). The CDR3 has 14 residues. V lost 10 bases and J 8 bases, leaving 23 bases between the germline ends.

In its sample, this clonotype was seen a few times. V and J are TRBV7-2 and TRBJ2-1, with 16 positions matching TRBD2. Germline V gene data show CDR1 as SGHTA and CDR2 as FQGNSA. Losses at the gene ends were 5 bases for V and 14 bases for J; bases not matched to a gene: 12. CDR3 size: 16 residues. Here the CDR3 reads CASSPVGTSGGATEFF. The CDR3, as DNA: TGTGCCAGCAGCCCCGTGGGGACTAGCGGGGGGGCCACGGAGTTCTTC.

This clonotype was observed a few times. This chain connects TRBV7-2 to TRBJ2-3, with 9 positions matching TRBD2. The junction had 8 bases not matched to a gene; V was cut back by 3 bases and J by 1 base. This CDR3 spans 17 amino acids. Germline V lookup: CDR1 SGHTA, CDR2 FQGNSA. As DNA, the CDR3 is TGTGCCAGCAGCTTTTTTTGGTCTAGCGGGGGCACAGATACGCAGTATTTT. This codes for CASSFFWSSGGTDTQYF.

This clonotype was counted at least ten times. This sequence joins TRBV7-3 and TRBJ2-2; D unclear. This CDR3 is 14 amino acids long. Deletions cut 5 bases from V and 6 bases from J, with 13 bases between. The germline V gene has CDR1 SGHTA and CDR2 FQGTGA. For the CDR3, the DNA is TGTGCCAGCAGCCTAAATTCGGCGGCCGGGGAGCTGTTTTTT. It encodes CASSLNSAAGELFF.

The rearrangement joins TRBV20-1 to TRBJ2-3; either TRBD1 or TRBD2 may supply D (5 bases each). Trimming took 6 bases from V and 5 from J, leaving 12 bases between them. The CDR3 runs to 12 residues. Looked up from germline, CDR1 is DFQATT and CDR2 is SNEGSKA (reference sequence). The chain's CDR3 is CSARDRLDTQYF. CDR3 coding DNA: TGCAGTGCGAGGGACCGTCTAGATACGCAGTATTTT.

This clonotype was recorded a few times. The rearrangement joins TRBV6-2 or TRBV6-3 to TRBJ2-7; 7 bases map to TRBD2. Trimming at V came to 7 bases and at J to 0 bases, leaving 6 bases not matched to a gene. The CDR3 has 14 residues. Germline V CDR1 and CDR2: MNHEY, SVGEGT. The CDR3 sequence: CASKRAGSSYEQYF. CDR3 coding DNA: TGTGCCAGCAAACGAGCGGGGAGCTCCTACGAGCAGTACTTC.

This clonotype showed up many times. The chain is built from TRBV7-2 and TRBJ2-1, with 9 bases fitting TRBD1. The germline V gene has CDR1 SGHTA and CDR2 FQGNSA. The V and J ends lost 4 bases and 0 bases, in that order; junction bases with no gene match: 16. The CDR3 totals 20 residues. CDR3 in amino acids: CASSSPGTGSEGSSYNEQFF. DNA of the CDR3: TGTGCCAGCAGCTCCCCCGGGACAGGGTCAGAAGGAAGCTCCTACAATGAGCAGTTCTTC. The whole variable domain, remainder taken from reference TRBV7-2 and TRBJ2-1, is GAGVSQSPSNKVTEKGKDVELRCDPISGHTALYWYRQSLGQGLEFLIYFQGNSAPDKSGLPSDRFSAERTGGSVSTLTIQRTQQEDSAVYLCASSSPGTGSEGSSYNEQFFGPGTRLTVL.

V and J are TRBV29-1 and TRBJ2-7; D gene uncertain. The CDR3 is 11 residues long. The germline gives CDR1 SQVTM, CDR2 ANQGSEA. The ends were cut back, 6 bases at V and 1 base at J, with 7 bases in the middle. Here the CDR3 reads CSVVKSYEQYF. The DNA for the CDR3 is TGCAGCGTGGTTAAGTCCTACGAGCAGTACTTC.

Ten or more counts support this clonotype. J is TRBJ1-2 and V is TRBV4-3; D uncertain. Germline V CDR1 and CDR2: LGHNA, YSLEER. There are 13 residues in the CDR3. V lost 7 bases to trimming and J lost 3 bases, with 12 bases between them. The CDR3 protein is CASKLVGHYGYTF. In DNA form, the CDR3 reads TGCGCCAGCAAACTTGTCGGGCACTATGGCTACACCTTC.

The chain uses TRBV6-2 or TRBV6-3 and TRBJ2-7, with D perhaps assigned TRBD1 or TRBD2 (6 bases each). Trimming took 2 bases from V and 6 from J, leaving 11 bases between them. This CDR3 has 13 amino acids. The V gene's germline CDR1 is MNHEY and CDR2 SVGEGT. The CDR3 spells CASSYIGGGEQYV. CDR3 nucleotides: TGTGCCAGCAGTTACATTGGAGGGGGCGAGCAGTACGTC.

This clonotype has a handful of counts. The chain carries TRBV12-3 or TRBV12-4 and TRBJ2-1, with 12 nucleotides matching TRBD1. V dropped 5 bases and J dropped 6; count of bases not matched to a gene: 5. The CDR3 extends over 15 amino acids. CDR3 nucleotide sequence: TGTGCCAGCAGTCCTCCGGGACAGGGGGCCAATGAGCAGTTCTTC. Translation: CASSPPGQGANEQFF.

This clonotype was observed at least ten times. The V and J genes are TRBV4-3 and TRBJ2-7; 9 bases map to TRBD2. The CDR3 length is 19 residues. Germline V CDR1 and CDR2: LGHNA, YSLEER. The junction had 18 bases not matched to a gene; V was cut back by 4 bases and J by 2 bases. Here the CDR3 DNA reads TGCGCCAGCAGCCCCACAAGGCGCGGGGGGGATAAGATAACCTACGAGCAGTACTTC. Protein: CASSPTRRGGDKITYEQYF.

This clonotype has at least ten counts. The chain carries TRBV5-6 and TRBJ2-7; D not resolved. The CDR3 sequence is 17 residues long. With 4 bases removed from V and 0 bases from J, the gap between germline ends came to 20 bases. Germline V lookup: CDR1 SGHDT, CDR2 YYEEEE. CDR3 nucleotides: TGTGCCAGCAGCGTGGGTCTTTTCAGGCCGAGCTCCTACGAGCAGTACGTC. Translating gives CASSVGLFRPSSYEQYV.

The rearrangement joins TRBV5-1 to TRBJ2-4; D is unresolved. CDR3 length: 14 amino acids. Germline V lookup: CDR1 SGHRS, CDR2 YFSETQ. Deletions cut 0 bases from V and 5 bases from J, with 9 bases between. Here the CDR3 DNA reads TGCGCCAGCAGCTTGGATGGCAGACAAAACATTCAGTACTTC. Translated, it gives CASSLDGRQNIQYF.

This clonotype was recorded a few times. The V gene is TRBV20-1, the J gene TRBJ1-3; 7 bases align to TRBD1. Trimming at V came to 1 base and at J to 2 bases, leaving 2 bases not matched to a gene. Germline assignment: CDR1 DFQATT and CDR2 SNEGSKA (reference sequence). The CDR3 covers 14 residues. CDR3 in amino acids: CSARAGGTGNTIYF. For the CDR3, the DNA is TGCAGTGCTAGAGCAGGGGGAACTGGAAACACCATATATTTT.

In its sample, this clonotype was seen a few times. This sequence joins TRBV29-1 and TRBJ2-1; D is perhaps TRBD1 (7 bases). The CDR3 contains 13 residues. Trimming took 4 bases from V and 4 from J, leaving 11 bases between them. The germline V gene encodes CDR1 SQVTM and CDR2 ANQGSEA. CDR3 DNA: TGCAGCGTTGGGCGGGACAGTTACAATGAGCAGTTCTTC. It yields the protein CSVGRDSYNEQFF.

There are many counts of this clonotype. The chain recombines TRBV25-1 with TRBJ2-2, with 11 bases fitting TRBD2. The CDR3 length is 15 residues. V lost 5 bases and J lost 6; bases outside the gene matches: 5. Germline CDR1 reads MGHDK; CDR2 reads SYGVNS. The CDR3 region has the DNA TGTGCCAGCAGTTTTAGCGGGGGGGCGCCCGGGGAGCTGTTTTTT. This codes for CASSFSGGAPGELFF.

The V gene is TRBV11-2, the J gene TRBJ2-2; 9 bases are shared with TRBD2. Germline trimming cut 1 base from V and 4 bases from J; bases unmatched to any gene: 7. Germline lookup yields CDR1 SGHAT and CDR2 FQNNGV. The CDR3 totals 17 residues. Written as DNA, the CDR3 is TGTGCCAGCAGCTTAGCAGTAGCGGGGGTTCGCACCGGGGAGCTGTTTTTT. This sequence encodes CASSLAVAGVRTGELFF.

V gene TRBV19 combines with J gene TRBJ2-5, with no clear D. The CDR3 is 14 residues long. Trimming took off 4 bases at V and 4 bases at J, with 13 bases between the two ends. Germline assignment: CDR1 LNHDA and CDR2 SQIVND (reference sequence). CDR3 residues: CASSKGMGRETQYF. The CDR3 nucleotides are TGTGCCAGTAGTAAGGGTATGGGTCGAGAGACCCAGTACTTC.